This T cell receptor (beta chain) was recovered during a study of T cell responses to AZD1222 COVID-19 vaccine. Findings and caveats of the study: An increase in Spike-specific TCR breadth and depth was observed after two AZD1222 doses. CD4 TCRs covered the whole spike, strongest at regions 160-218 and 743-854.

With 5 bases clipped from V and 2 bases from J, the junction kept 6 bases outside the gene matches. The CDR3 is 15 residues long. Per germline, CDR1 LNHDA and CDR2 SQIVND (reference sequence). Some clones are missing from TCRdb's copy, which holds only in-frame ones; the method was immunoSEQ multiplex PCR. The sample contains about 75,000 clones, more than 70% of which appear only once. For this clone: Its antigen is not identified.

The sequence was collected from an adult who received the MenACWY meningococcal vaccine as a control. The sample here was peripheral blood, taken 28 days after the second dose of the MenACWY control vaccine. The rearrangement joins TRBV19 to TRBJ1-5; 7 bases are a match to TRBD1. CDR3 in amino acids: CASSSTGDGNQPQHF. The CDR3 region has the DNA TGTGCCAGTAGTTCCACAGGGGACGGCAATCAGCCCCAGCATTTT. Combining the CDR3 with reference TRBV19 and TRBJ1-5 gives the whole variable domain DGGITQSPKYLFRKEGQNVTLSCEQNLNHDAMYWYRQDPGQGLRLIYYSQIVNDFQKGDIAEGYSVSREKKESFPLTVTSAQKNPTAFYLCASSSTGDGNQPQHFGDGTRLSIL.